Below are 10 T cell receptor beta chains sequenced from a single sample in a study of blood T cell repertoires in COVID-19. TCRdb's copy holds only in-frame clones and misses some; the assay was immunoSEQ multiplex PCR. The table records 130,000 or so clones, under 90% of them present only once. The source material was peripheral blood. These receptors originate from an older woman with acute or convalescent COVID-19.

This CDR3 reads CASSSGQGNSPLHF. For the CDR3, the DNA is TGTGCCAGCAGTAGCGGACAGGGGAATTCACCCCTCCACTTT. This chain uses TRBV6-5 with TRBJ1-6; 9 nucleotides match TRBD1. There are 14 residues in the CDR3. Trimming removed 5 bases from V and 7 bases from J; junction bases left unmatched: 3. Germline values: CDR1 MNHEY, CDR2 SVGAGI.

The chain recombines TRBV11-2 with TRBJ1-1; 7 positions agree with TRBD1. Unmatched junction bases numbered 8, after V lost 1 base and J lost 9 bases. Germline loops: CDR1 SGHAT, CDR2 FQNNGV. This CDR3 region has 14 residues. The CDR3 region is CASSLAAATGKAFF. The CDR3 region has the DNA TGTGCCAGCAGCTTAGCCGCGGCGACAGGGAAAGCTTTCTTT.

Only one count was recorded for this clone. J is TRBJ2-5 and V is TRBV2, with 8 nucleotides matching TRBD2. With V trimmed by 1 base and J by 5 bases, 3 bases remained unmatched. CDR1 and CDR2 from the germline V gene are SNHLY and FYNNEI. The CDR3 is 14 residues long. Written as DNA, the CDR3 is TGTGCCAGCAGTGAAGGGACTAGCCGGGAGACCCAGTACTTC. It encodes CASSEGTSRETQYF.

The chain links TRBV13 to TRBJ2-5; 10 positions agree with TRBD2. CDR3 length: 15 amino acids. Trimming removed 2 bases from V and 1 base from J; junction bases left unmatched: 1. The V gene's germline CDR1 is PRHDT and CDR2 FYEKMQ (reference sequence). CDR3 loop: CASSLSGGAQETQYF. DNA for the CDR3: TGTGCCAGCAGCTTAAGCGGGGGGGCCCAAGAGACCCAGTACTTC.

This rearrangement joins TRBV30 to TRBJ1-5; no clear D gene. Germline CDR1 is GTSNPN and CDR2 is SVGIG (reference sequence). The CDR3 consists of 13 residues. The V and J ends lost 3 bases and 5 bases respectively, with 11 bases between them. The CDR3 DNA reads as TGTGCCTGGAGCCTGGGAGGTGATCAGCCCCAGCATTTT. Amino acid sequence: CAWSLGGDQPQHF.

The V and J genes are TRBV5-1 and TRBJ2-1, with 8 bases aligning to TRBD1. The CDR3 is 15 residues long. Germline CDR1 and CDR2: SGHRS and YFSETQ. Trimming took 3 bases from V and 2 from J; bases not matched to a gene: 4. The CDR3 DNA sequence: TGCGCCAGCAGCTCGACAGGGGAAACCTACAATGAGCAGTTCTTC. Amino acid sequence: CASSSTGETYNEQFF.

CDR3 sequence reads: CASSSLSYGYTF. In nucleotides, the CDR3 is TGTGCCAGCAGCTCCCTAAGCTATGGCTACACCTTC. The chain is built from TRBV5-4 and TRBJ1-2, with D unclear. This CDR3 comprises 12 residues. CDR1 is SGHNT and CDR2 is YYREEE in the germline V gene (reference sequence). V lost 3 bases to trimming and J lost 4 bases, with 7 bases between them.

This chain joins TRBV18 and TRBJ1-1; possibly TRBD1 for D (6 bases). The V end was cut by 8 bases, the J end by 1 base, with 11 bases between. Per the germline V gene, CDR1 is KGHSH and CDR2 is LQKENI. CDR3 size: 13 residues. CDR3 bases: TGTGCCAGCCGCAGGACAGAGAACACTGAAGCTTTCTTT. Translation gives CASRRTENTEAFF.

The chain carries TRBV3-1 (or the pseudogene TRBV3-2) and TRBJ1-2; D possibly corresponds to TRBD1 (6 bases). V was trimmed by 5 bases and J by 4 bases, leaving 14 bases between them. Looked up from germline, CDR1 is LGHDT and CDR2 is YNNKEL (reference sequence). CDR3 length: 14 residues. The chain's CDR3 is CASSRKAGAYGYTF. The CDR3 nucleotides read TGTGCCAGCAGCAGGAAGGCGGGGGCCTATGGCTACACCTTC.

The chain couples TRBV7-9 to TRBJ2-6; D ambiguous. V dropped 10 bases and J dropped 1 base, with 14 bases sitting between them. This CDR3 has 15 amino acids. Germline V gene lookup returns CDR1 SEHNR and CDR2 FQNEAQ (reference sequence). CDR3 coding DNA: TGTGCCATAGAGGTACCAGCTTCTGGGGCCAACGTCCTGACTTTC. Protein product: CAIEVPASGANVLTF.